This T cell receptor beta chain was sequenced during a study of T cells in Graves' hyperthyroidism and ophthalmopathy. General study results and limits: Ophthalmopathy, as predicted by the model, came a median roughly 6.5 months after the prediction. Most clonotypes that expanded in the thyroid above 0.001 also showed up in blood.

RNA transcripts gave rise to amplified TCR beta CDR3 regions. HTBI primers were used for first-round RT-PCR of the TCR CDR3. Using its own MiXCR run on the multiplex PCR reads, TCRdb lists one record per CDR3 protein. The data hold hundreds of thousands of distinct CDR3 sequences, with approximately 15% observed a single time. At least 3 on the Clinical Activity Score was recorded for ophthalmopathy patients, who also had NOSPECS grade at least 4 and duration under 3 months. Germline CDR1 and CDR2: LNHDA and SQIVND (reference sequence). The ends were cut back, 3 bases at V and 5 bases at J, with 13 bases in the middle. The CDR3 is made up of 14 amino acids. This clonotype appeared a few times. Its antigen remains unknown.

Sequenced input: blood. The chain carries TRBV19 and TRBJ2-5, with D possibly called TRBD1 or TRBD2 (7 bases each). The sequence was obtained from a man between 18 and 35 years old with Graves' ophthalmopathy. For the CDR3, the DNA is TGTGCCAGTAGTATCTGGCAGGGGGGGGAGACCCAGTACTTC. Translation gives CASSIWQGGETQYF.